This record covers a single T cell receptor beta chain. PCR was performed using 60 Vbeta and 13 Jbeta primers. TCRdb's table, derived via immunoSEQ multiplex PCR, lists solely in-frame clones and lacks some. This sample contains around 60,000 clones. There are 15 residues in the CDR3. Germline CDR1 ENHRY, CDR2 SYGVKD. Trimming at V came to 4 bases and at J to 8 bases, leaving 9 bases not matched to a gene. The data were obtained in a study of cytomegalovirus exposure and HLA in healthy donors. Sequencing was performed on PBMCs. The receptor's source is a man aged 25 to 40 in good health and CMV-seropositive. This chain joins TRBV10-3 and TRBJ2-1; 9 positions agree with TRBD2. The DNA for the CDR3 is TGTGCCATCAGTGGGGCGGGAGGGCGAGGCGATGAGCAGTTCTTC. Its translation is CAISGAGGRGDEQFF.